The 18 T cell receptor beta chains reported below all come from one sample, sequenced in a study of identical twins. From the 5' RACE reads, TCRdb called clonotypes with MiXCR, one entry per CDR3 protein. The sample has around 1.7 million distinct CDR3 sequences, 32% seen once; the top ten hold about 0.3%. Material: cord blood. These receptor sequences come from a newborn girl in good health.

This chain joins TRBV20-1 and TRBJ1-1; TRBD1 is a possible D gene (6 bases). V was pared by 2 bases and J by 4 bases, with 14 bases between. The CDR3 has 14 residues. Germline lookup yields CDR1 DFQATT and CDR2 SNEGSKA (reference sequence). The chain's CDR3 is CSARRQARGTEAFF. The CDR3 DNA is TGCAGTGCTAGAAGACAGGCAAGGGGCACTGAAGCTTTCTTT.

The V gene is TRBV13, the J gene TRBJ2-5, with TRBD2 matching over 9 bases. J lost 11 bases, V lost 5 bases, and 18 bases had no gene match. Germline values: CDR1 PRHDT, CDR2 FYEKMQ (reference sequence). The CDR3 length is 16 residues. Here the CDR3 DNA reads TGTGCCAGCAGCCCGACTAGCGGACCCCCCTCAATAGGGCAGTACTTC. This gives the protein CASSPTSGPPSIGQYF.

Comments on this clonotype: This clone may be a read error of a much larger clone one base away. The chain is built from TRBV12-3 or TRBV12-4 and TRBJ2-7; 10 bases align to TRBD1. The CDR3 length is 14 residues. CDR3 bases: TGTGCCAGCAGCAAGGACAGGGGGTTCTACGAGCAGTGCTTC. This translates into CASSKDRGFYEQCF.

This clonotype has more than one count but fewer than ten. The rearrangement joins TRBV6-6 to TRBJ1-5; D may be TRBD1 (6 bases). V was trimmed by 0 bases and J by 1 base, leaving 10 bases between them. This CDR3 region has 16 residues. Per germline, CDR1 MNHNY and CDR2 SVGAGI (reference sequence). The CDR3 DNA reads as TGTGCCAGCAGTTACTCGCGGGGGGGCAGCAATCAGCCCCAGCATTTT. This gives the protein CASSYSRGGSNQPQHF.

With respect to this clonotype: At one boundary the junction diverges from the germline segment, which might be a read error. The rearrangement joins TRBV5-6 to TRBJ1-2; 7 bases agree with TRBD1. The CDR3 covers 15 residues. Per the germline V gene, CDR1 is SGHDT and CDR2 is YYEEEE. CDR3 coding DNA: TGTGCCTGCAGCTCTCACGGTACAGGGGTCTATGGCTACACCTTC. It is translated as CACSSHGTGVYGYTF. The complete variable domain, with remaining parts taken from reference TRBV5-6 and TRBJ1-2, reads DAGVTQSPTHLIKTRGQQVTLRCSPKSGHDTVSWYQQALGQGPQFIFQYYEEEERQRGNFPDRFSGHQFPNYSSELNVNALLLGDSALYLCACSSHGTGVYGYTFGSGTRLTVV.

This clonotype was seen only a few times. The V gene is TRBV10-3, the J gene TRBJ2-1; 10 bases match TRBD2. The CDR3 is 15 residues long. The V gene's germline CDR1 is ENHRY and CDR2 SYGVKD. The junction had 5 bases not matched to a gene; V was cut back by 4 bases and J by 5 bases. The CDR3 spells CAISVSGRENNEQFF. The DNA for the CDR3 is TGTGCCATCAGTGTAAGCGGGAGGGAGAACAATGAGCAGTTCTTC.

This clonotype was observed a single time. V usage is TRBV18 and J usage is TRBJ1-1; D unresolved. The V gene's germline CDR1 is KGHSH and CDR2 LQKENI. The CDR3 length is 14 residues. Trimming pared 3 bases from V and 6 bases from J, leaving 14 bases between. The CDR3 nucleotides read TGTGCCAGCTCACCGCTCAAACATGGGGCTGAAGCTTTCTTT. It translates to CASSPLKHGAEAFF.

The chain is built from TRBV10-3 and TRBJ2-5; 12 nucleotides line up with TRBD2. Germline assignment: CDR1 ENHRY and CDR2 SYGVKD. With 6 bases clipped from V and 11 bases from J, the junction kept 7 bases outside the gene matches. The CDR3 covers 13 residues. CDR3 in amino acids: CAIRTSGRNEQYF. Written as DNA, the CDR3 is TGTGCCATCAGGACTAGCGGGAGAAATGAGCAGTACTTC.

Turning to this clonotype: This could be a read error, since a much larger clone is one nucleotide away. The CDR3 DNA is TGCGCCAGCAGCCAAGTACTTGAAAATGAGCAGTTCTTC. Translated: CASSQVLENEQFF. The V gene is TRBV4-1, the J gene TRBJ2-1; the D is unclear. The length of the CDR3 is 13 residues. Trimming cost V 1 base and J 7 bases, with 8 bases left between them. Per germline, CDR1 MGHRA and CDR2 YSYEKL.

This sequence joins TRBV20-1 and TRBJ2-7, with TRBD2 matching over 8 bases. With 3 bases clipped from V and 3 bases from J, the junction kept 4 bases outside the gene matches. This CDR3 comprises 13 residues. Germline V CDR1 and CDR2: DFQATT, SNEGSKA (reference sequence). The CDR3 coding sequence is TGCAGTGCTAGGCCCGGGACTAGCTACGAGCAGTACTTC. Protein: CSARPGTSYEQYF.

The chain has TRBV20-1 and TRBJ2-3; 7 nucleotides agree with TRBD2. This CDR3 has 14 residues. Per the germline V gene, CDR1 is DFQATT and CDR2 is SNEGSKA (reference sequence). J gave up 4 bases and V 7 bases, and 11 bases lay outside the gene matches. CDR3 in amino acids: CSGLPGGGSDTQYF. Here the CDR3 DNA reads TGCAGTGGGTTACCTGGGGGGGGGTCAGATACGCAGTATTTT.

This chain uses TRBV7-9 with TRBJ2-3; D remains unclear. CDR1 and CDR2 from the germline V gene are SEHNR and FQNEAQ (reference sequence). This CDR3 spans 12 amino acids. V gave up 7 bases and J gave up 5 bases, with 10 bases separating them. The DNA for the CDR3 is TGTGCCAGCACCCCATCGGGAGATACGCAGTATTTT. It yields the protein CASTPSGDTQYF.

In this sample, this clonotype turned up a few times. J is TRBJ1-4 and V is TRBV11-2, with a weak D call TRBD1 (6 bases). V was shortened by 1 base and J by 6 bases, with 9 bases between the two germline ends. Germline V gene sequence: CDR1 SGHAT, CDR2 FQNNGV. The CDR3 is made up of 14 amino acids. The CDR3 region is CASSLGPGDEKLFF. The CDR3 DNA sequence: TGTGCCAGCAGCTTAGGGCCAGGGGATGAAAAACTGTTTTTT.

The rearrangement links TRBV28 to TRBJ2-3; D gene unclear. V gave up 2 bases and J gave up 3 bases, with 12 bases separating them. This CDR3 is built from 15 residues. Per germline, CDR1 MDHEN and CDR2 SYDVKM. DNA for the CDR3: TGTGCCAGCAGTTTACTGGCCCCCCAAACAGATACGCAGTATTTT. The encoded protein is CASSLLAPQTDTQYF. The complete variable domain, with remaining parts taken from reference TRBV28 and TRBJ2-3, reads DVKVTQSSRYLVKRTGEKVFLECVQDMDHENMFWYRQDPGLGLRLIYFSYDVKMKEKGDIPEGYSVSREKKERFSLILESASTNQTSMYLCASSLLAPQTDTQYFGPGTRLTVL.

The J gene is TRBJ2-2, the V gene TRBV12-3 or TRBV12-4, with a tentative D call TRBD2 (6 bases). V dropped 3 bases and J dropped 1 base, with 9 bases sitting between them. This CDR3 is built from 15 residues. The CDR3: CASSFWTMNTGELFF. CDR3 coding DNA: TGTGCCAGCAGTTTCTGGACTATGAACACCGGGGAGCTGTTTTTT.

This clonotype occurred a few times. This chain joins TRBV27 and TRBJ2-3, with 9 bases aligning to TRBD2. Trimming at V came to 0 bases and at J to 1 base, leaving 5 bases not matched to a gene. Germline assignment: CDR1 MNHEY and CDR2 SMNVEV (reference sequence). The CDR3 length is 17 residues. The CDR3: CASSLSGGLARTDTQYF. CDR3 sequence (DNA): TGTGCCAGCAGTTTATCGGGGGGACTAGCTCGCACAGATACGCAGTATTTT.

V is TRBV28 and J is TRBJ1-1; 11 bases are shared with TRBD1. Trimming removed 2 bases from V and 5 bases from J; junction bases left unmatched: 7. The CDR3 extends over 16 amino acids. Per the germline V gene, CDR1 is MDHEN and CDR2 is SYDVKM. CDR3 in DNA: TGTGCCAGCAGTTTAGGTCTCGGGACAGGGGGAACTGAAGCTTTCTTT. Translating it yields CASSLGLGTGGTEAFF.

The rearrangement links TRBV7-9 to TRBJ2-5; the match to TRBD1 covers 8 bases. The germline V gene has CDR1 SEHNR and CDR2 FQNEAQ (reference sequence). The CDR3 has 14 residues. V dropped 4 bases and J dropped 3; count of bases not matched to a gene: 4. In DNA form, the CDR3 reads TGTGCCAGCAGCTATTGGACAGGGAAAGAGACCCAGTACTTC. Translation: CASSYWTGKETQYF. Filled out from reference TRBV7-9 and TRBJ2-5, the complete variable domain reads DTGVSQNPRHKITKRGQNVTFRCDPISEHNRLYWYRQTLGQGPEFLTYFQNEAQLEKSRLLSDRFSAERPKGSFSTLEIQRTEQGDSAMYLCASSYWTGKETQYFGPGTRLLVL.